What follows is one TCR beta chain and its context. The ends were cut back, 6 bases at V and 4 bases at J, with 13 bases in the middle. The germline gives CDR1 SGHRS, CDR2 YFSETQ. This CDR3 region has 13 residues. The data derive from a study of blood T cell repertoires in COVID-19. Authors' processing steps: For nucleated cells, counts were estimated from reference gene primer amplification. Clones were sequenced by immunoSEQ multiplex PCR, and TCRdb holds only the in-frame ones, with some missing. V, J and clone size were drawn from that table, and D and trimming were deduced from the DNA. Altogether about 400,000 clones are present, 86% being singletons, with the ten largest covering more than 1.4%.

The TCR was taken from a woman aged 30 to 39 with active or convalescent COVID-19. The V and J genes are TRBV5-1 and TRBJ1-1, with D tentatively TRBD1 (5 bases). The sequenced sample consisted of peripheral blood. DNA for the CDR3: TGCGCCAGCAACTCGGACGGGGGCACTGAAGCTTTCTTT. Translated: CASNSDGGTEAFF.